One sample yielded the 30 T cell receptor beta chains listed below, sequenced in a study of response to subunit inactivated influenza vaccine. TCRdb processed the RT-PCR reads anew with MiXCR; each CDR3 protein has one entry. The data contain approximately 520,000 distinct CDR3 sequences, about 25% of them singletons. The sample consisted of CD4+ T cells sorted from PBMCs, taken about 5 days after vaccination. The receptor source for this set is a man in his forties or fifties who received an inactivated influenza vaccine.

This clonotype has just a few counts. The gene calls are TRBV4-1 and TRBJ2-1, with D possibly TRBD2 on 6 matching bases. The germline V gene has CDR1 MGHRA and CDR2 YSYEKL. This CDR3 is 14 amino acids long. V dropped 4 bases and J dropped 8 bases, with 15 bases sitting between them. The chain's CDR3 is CASSLLGLLDEQFF. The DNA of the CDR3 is TGCGCCAGCAGCCTCCTAGGACTACTGGATGAGCAGTTCTTC.

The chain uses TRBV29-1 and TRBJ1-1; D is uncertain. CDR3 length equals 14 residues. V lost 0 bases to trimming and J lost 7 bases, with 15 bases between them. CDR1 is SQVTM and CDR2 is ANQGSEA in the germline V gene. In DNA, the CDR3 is TGCAGCGTTGAAGATCAAGGGTCGCACGTTGAAGCTTTCTTT. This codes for CSVEDQGSHVEAFF.

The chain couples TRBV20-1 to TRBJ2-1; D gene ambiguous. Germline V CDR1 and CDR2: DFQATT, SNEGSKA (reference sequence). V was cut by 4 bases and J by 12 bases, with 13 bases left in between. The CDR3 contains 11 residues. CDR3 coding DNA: TGCAGTGCTAACCCCAGCCAAGTGCAGTTCTTC. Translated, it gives CSANPSQVQFF.

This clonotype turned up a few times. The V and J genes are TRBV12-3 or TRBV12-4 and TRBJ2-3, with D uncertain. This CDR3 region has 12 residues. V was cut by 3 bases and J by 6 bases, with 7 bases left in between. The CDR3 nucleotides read TGTGCCAGCAGTTTCCCTGGGGATACGCAGTATTTT. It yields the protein CASSFPGDTQYF.

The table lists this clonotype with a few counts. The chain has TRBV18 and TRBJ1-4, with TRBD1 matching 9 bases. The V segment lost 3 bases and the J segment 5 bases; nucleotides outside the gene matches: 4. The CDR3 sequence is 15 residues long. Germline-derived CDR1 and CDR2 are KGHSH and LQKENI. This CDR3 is CASSPPDRGNEKLFF. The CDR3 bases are TGTGCCAGCTCACCTCCGGACAGGGGAAATGAAAAACTGTTTTTT.

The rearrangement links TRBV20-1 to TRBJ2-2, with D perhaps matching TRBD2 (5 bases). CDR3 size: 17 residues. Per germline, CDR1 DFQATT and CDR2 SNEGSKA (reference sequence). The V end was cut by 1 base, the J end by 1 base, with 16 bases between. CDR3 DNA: TGCAGTGCTAGAGTGAGGGCCCCCGGGAAGAACACCGGGGAGCTGTTTTTT. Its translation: CSARVRAPGKNTGELFF.

This CDR3 reads CATSDPGTGNQPQHF. The CDR3 DNA follows: TGTGCCACCAGTGACCCGGGGACAGGCAATCAGCCCCAGCATTTT. The chain employs TRBV24-1 and TRBJ1-5, with TRBD1 identical over 7 bases. The V gene's germline CDR1 is KGHDR and CDR2 SFDVKD. Germline trimming cut 4 bases from V and 2 bases from J; bases unmatched to any gene: 4. The CDR3 runs 15 residues.

CDR3 nucleotide sequence: TGCAGCGTTGTTTGGGGAAATGAGCAGTTCTTC. Its translation: CSVVWGNEQFF. The chain employs TRBV29-1 and TRBJ2-1; D gene ambiguous. CDR1 is SQVTM, CDR2 ANQGSEA, per germline. V gave up 4 bases and J gave up 7 bases, with 8 bases separating them. The CDR3 has 11 amino acids.

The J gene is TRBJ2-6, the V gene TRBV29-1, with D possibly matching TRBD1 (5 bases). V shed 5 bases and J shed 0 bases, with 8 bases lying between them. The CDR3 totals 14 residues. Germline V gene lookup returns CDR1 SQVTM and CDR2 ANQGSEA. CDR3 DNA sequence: TGCAGCGTTAAGCAGGGCTCTGGGGCCAACGTCCTGACTTTC. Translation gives CSVKQGSGANVLTF.

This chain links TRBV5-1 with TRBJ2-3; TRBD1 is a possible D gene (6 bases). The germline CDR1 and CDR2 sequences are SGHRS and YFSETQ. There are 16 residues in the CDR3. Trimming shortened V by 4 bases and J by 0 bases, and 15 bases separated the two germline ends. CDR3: CASSDGWGHSTDTQYF. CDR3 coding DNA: TGCGCCAGCAGCGACGGGTGGGGACACAGCACAGATACGCAGTATTTT.

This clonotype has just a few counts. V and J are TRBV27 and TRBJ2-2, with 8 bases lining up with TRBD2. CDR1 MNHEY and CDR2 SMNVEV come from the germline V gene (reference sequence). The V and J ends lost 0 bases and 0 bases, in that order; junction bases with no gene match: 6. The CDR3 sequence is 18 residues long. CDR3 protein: CASSLSISGASNTGELFF. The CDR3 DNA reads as TGTGCCAGCAGTTTATCAATTAGCGGGGCCTCGAACACCGGGGAGCTGTTTTTT.

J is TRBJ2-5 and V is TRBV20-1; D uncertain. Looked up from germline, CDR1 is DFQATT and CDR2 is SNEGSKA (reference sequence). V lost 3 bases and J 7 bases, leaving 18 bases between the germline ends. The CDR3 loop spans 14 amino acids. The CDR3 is CSASANSGSGTQYF. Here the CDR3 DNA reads TGCAGTGCTAGTGCTAATTCAGGTTCAGGGACCCAGTACTTC.

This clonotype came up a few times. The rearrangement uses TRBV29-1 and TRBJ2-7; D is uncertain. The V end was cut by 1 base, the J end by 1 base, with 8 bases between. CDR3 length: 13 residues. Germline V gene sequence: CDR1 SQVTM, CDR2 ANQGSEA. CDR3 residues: CSVEGVGSYEQYF. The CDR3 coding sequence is TGCAGCGTTGAAGGAGTAGGGTCCTACGAGCAGTACTTC.

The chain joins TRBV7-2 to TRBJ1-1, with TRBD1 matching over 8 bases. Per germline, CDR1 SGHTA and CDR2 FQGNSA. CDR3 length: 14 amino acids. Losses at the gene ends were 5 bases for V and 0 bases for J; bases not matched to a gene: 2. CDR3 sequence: CASSMDRVNTEAFF. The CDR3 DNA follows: TGTGCCAGCAGCATGGACAGGGTGAACACTGAAGCTTTCTTT.

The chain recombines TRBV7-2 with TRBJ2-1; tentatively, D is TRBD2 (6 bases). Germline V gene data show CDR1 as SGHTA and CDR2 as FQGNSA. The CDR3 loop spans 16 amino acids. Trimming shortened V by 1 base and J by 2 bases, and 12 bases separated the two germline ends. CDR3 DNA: TGTGCCAGCAGCTTAGACCGGGACTGGACCTACAATGAGCAGTTCTTC. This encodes CASSLDRDWTYNEQFF.

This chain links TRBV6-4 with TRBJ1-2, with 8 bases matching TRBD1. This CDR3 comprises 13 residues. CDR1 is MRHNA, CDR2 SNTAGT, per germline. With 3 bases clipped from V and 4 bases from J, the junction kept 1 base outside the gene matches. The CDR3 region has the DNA TGTGCCAGCAGTGAAACAGGGGGCTATGGCTACACCTTC. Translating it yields CASSETGGYGYTF.

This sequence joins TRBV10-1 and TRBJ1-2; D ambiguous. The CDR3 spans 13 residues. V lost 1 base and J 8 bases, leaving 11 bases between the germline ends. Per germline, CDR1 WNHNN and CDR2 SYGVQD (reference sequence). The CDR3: CASSEFRNRGYTF. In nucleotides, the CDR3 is TGCGCCAGCAGTGAGTTCCGAAATCGGGGCTACACCTTC.

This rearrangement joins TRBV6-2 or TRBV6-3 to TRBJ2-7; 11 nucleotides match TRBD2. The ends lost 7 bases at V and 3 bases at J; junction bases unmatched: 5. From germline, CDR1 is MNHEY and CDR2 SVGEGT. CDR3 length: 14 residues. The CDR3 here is CASKQGTSGYEQYF. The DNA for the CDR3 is TGTGCCAGCAAACAAGGGACTAGCGGCTACGAGCAGTACTTC.

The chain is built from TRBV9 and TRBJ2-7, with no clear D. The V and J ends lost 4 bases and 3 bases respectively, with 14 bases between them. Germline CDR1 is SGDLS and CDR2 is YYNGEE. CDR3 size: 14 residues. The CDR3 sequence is CASSFRLDGYEQYF. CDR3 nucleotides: TGTGCCAGCAGCTTTCGCCTGGACGGCTACGAGCAGTACTTC.

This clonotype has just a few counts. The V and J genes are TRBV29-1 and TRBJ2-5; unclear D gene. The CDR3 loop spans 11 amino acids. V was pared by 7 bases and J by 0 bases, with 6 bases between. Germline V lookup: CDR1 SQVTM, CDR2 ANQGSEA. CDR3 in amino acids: CSGQNQETQYF. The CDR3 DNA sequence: TGCAGCGGGCAGAACCAAGAGACCCAGTACTTC.

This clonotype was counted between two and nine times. CDR3 amino acids: CSAKVDRQAFF. In DNA, the CDR3 is TGCAGTGCTAAGGTGGACAGGCAAGCTTTCTTT. The chain employs TRBV20-1 and TRBJ1-1; 7 bases line up with TRBD1. This CDR3 has 11 amino acids. Trimming took 4 bases from V and 9 from J; bases not matched to a gene: 5. The germline V gene encodes CDR1 DFQATT and CDR2 SNEGSKA (reference sequence).

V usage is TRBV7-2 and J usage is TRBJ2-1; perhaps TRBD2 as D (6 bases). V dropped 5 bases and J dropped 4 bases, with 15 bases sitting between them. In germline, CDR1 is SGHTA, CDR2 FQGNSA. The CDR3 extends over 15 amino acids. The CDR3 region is CASSAQASAYNEQFF. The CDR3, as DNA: TGTGCCAGCAGCGCCCAGGCTAGCGCGTACAATGAGCAGTTCTTC.

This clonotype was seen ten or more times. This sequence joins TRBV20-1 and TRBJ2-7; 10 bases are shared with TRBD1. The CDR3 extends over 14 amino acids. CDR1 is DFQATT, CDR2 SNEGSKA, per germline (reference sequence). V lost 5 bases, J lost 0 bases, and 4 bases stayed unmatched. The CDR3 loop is CSARGDRGSYEQYF. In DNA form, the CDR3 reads TGCAGTGCTCGGGGGGACAGGGGCTCCTACGAGCAGTACTTC.

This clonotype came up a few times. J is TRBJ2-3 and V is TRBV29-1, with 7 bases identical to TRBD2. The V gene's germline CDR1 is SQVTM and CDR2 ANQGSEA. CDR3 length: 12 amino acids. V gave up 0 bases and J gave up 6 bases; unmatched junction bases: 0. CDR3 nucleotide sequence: TGCAGCGTTGAAGACGGGGGGGATACGCAGTATTTT. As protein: CSVEDGGDTQYF.

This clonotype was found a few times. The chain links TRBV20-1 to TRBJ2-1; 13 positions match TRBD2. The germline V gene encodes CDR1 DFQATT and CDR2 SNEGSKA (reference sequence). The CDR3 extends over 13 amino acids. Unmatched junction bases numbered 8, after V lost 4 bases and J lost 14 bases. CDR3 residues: CSAITSGGEHKFF. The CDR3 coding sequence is TGCAGTGCTATAACTAGCGGGGGGGAGCATAAGTTCTTC.

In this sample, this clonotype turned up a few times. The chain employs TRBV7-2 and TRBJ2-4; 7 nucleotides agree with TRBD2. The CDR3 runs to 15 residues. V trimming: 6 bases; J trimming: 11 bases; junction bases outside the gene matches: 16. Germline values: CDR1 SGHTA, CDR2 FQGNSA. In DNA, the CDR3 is TGTGCCAGCAGTATCGGAGCGGGAACCTTAAGGGTTCAGTACTTC. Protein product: CASSIGAGTLRVQYF.

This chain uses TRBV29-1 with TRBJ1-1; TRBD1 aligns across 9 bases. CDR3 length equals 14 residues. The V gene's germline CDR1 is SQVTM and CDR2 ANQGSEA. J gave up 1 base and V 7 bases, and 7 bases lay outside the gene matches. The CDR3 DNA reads TGCAGCGCCCGACAGGGGGTGAGGAACACTGAAGCTTTCTTT. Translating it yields CSARQGVRNTEAFF. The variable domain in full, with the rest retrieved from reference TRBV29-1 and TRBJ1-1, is SAVISQKPSRDICQRGTSLTIQCQVDSQVTMMFWYRQQPGQSLTLIATANQGSEATYESGFVIDKFPISRPNLTFSTLTVSNMSPEDSSIYLCSARQGVRNTEAFFGQGTRLTVV.

CDR3 residues: CASSYSGTDNTEAFF. For the CDR3, the DNA is TGTGCCAGCAGTTATTCCGGGACAGATAACACTGAAGCTTTCTTT. The J gene is TRBJ1-1, the V gene TRBV6-5; 7 bases map to TRBD1. CDR3 size: 15 residues. The trim removed 3 bases at V and 2 bases at J, leaving 6 bases unmatched. Germline V gene sequence: CDR1 MNHEY, CDR2 SVGAGI.

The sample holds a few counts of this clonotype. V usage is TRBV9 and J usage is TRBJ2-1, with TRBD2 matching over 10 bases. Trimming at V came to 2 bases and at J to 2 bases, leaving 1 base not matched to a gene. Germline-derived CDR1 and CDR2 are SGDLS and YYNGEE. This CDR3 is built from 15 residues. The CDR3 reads CASSVSGRAYNEQFF. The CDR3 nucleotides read TGTGCCAGCAGCGTGAGCGGGAGGGCCTACAATGAGCAGTTCTTC. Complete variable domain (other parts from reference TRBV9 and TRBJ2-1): DSGVTQTPKHLITATGQRVTLRCSPRSGDLSVYWYQQSLDQGLQFLIQYYNGEERAKGNILERFSAQQFPDLHSELNLSSLELGDSALYFCASSVSGRAYNEQFFGPGTRLTVL.

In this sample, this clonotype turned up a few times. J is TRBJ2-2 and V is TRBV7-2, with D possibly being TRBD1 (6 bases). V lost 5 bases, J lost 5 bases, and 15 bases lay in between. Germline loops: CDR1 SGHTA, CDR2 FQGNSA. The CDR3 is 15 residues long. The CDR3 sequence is CASSPWDIRTGELFF. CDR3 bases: TGTGCCAGCAGCCCCTGGGACATTAGGACCGGGGAGCTGTTTTTT.